The 4 T cell receptor beta chains below all came from one sample that was sequenced in a study of cytomegalovirus exposure and HLA in healthy donors (dated by TCRdb to the late 2010s). Library creation used the immunoSEQ multiplex PCR assay. The multiplex PCR relied on a mix of 60 forward primers for TCR Vbeta segments and 13 reverse primers for TCR Jbeta segments. In its TCRdb copy, this immuneACCESS table keeps in-frame sequences only and misses some clones. Where compared with another copy, unresolved V genes explain less than half of these, and the others have no known cause. This sample comprises roughly 100,000 clones, about three quarters of them detected only once. The top ten constitute under 6.5% of the sample. The specimen sequenced was PBMCs. The receptors come from a woman in her forties or fifties in good health and CMV-seropositive.

The chain joins TRBV6-5 to TRBJ2-3, with 12 bases lining up with TRBD2. With 6 bases clipped from V and 6 bases from J, the junction kept 7 bases outside the gene matches. The CDR3 runs 15 residues. Germline lookup yields CDR1 MNHEY and CDR2 SVGAGI. As DNA, the CDR3 is TGTGCCAGCAGCATGCTAGCGGGGGGGCTGGATACGCAGTATTTT. This encodes CASSMLAGGLDTQYF.

The genes are TRBV18 and TRBJ2-6; 7 bases are shared with TRBD1. V gave up 5 bases and J gave up 4 bases; unmatched junction bases: 5. Germline CDR1 KGHSH, CDR2 LQKENI. This CDR3 is 15 amino acids long. CDR3: CASSTTGPGANVLTF. In nucleotides, the CDR3 is TGTGCCAGCTCAACGACAGGGCCCGGGGCCAACGTCCTGACTTTC.

The CDR3 here is CASSLPGLAGGGDTQYF. The DNA of the CDR3 is TGTGCCAGCAGTTTACCGGGACTAGCGGGGGGCGGAGATACGCAGTATTTT. The chain recombines TRBV28 with TRBJ2-3, with 15 bases identical to TRBD2. Trimming removed 2 bases from V and 5 bases from J; junction bases left unmatched: 5. The CDR3 totals 17 residues. The V gene's germline CDR1 is MDHEN and CDR2 SYDVKM.

This clone showed up just a few times. The V gene is TRBV29-1, the J gene TRBJ2-1; no definite D call. Germline values: CDR1 SQVTM, CDR2 ANQGSEA. Trimming shortened V by 3 bases and J by 4 bases, and 4 bases separated the two germline ends. This CDR3 contains 11 residues. CDR3 amino acids: CSVDRYNEQFF. CDR3 nucleotide sequence: TGCAGCGTTGACAGGTACAATGAGCAGTTCTTC.